The source of this TCR beta chain is a study of blood T cell repertoires in COVID-19. V lost 2 bases, J lost 5 bases, and 6 bases lay in between. From germline, CDR1 is MNHEY and CDR2 SVGEGT. This CDR3 comprises 12 residues. Clones were read by immunoSEQ multiplex PCR, and TCRdb kept only the in-frame ones, dropping some. The table records roughly 410,000 clones, 89% of them present only once. This clone was recorded only once. The chain is built from TRBV6-2 or TRBV6-3 and TRBJ1-2; D call uncertain. Specimen: peripheral blood. The source is a woman aged 40 to 50 with COVID-19, enrolled during active disease. The DNA of the CDR3 is TGTGCCAGCAGTTACGTCCGGTATGGCTACACCTTC. It encodes CASSYVRYGYTF.